The 23 T cell receptor beta chains below all came from one sample that was sequenced in a study of persistence of HIV-infected CD4 T cells. Cells were stimulated with CMV-infected fibroblast lysates at roughly 10 ug/mL. Sorted nonresponding memory CD4+ T cells were CD40L-negative, CD69-negative, CD45RO-high. The libraries were made with immunoSEQ version 4 in survey mode. Profiling relied on immunoSEQ multiplex PCR, and the TCRdb table lists in-frame clones only, not all of them. The data show roughly 41,000 clones, about 85% seen once. These TCRs are of unknown antigen specificity. The sequences come from CD4+ T cells sorted from PBMCs after approximately 18-hour stimulation, collected from a patient who received antiretroviral therapy. These receptors all come from an adult man with HIV who was CMV-seropositive.

The chain couples TRBV19 to TRBJ2-3, with 9 positions matching TRBD1. There are 14 residues in the CDR3. Trimming took 5 bases from V and 4 from J; bases not matched to a gene: 4. Germline CDR1 is LNHDA and CDR2 is SQIVND (reference sequence). The CDR3 loop is CASSPGQGSDTQYF. The DNA of the CDR3 is TGTGCCAGTAGTCCTGGACAGGGGTCAGATACGCAGTATTTT. Looking up the rest from reference TRBV19 and TRBJ2-3 gives the full variable domain: DGGITQSPKYLFRKEGQNVTLSCEQNLNHDAMYWYRQDPGQGLRLIYYSQIVNDFQKGDIAEGYSVSREKKESFPLTVTSAQKNPTAFYLCASSPGQGSDTQYFGPGTRLTVL.

The chain joins TRBV7-6 to TRBJ2-3; D possibly corresponds to TRBD2 (6 bases). Per the germline V gene, CDR1 is SGHVS and CDR2 is FNYEAQ. This CDR3 comprises 14 residues. The V and J ends lost 5 bases and 4 bases respectively, with 13 bases between them. The CDR3 DNA is TGTGCCAGCAGCCCCGGCACGGGGGCAGATACGCAGTATTTT. Translating it yields CASSPGTGADTQYF.

This sequence joins TRBV7-9 and TRBJ1-6; no firm D call. This CDR3 has 14 residues. The germline V gene encodes CDR1 SEHNR and CDR2 FQNEAQ (reference sequence). The V gene lost 2 bases and the J gene lost 15 bases, with 17 bases spanning the gap. Here the CDR3 DNA reads TGTGCCAGCAGCTTAACACCGACCGGAGCCATCCTCCACTTT. Translated, it gives CASSLTPTGAILHF. Combining the CDR3 with reference TRBV7-9 and TRBJ1-6 gives the whole variable domain DTGVSQNPRHKITKRGQNVTFRCDPISEHNRLYWYRQTLGQGPEFLTYFQNEAQLEKSRLLSDRFSAERPKGSFSTLEIQRTEQGDSAMYLCASSLTPTGAILHFGNGTRLTVT.

The table lists this clone with a few counts. The rearrangement uses TRBV27 and TRBJ2-7; the match to TRBD1 covers 9 bases. Germline V gene data show CDR1 as MNHEY and CDR2 as SMNVEV (reference sequence). Losses at the gene ends were 3 bases for V and 3 bases for J; bases not matched to a gene: 6. The CDR3 runs 15 residues. Here the CDR3 reads CASSLKLDRGYEQYF. Written as DNA, the CDR3 is TGTGCCAGCAGTTTGAAACTGGACAGGGGCTACGAGCAGTACTTC.

This chain links TRBV20-1 with TRBJ2-1, with D unresolved. CDR3 length: 12 amino acids. Trimming pared 3 bases from V and 5 bases from J, leaving 8 bases between. Per the germline V gene, CDR1 is DFQATT and CDR2 is SNEGSKA (reference sequence). CDR3 nucleotides: TGCAGTGCTAGTGAGCGAGACAATGAGCAGTTCTTC. Its protein product is CSASERDNEQFF.

The J gene is TRBJ1-2, the V gene TRBV7-9; D unresolved. This CDR3 has 11 amino acids. Trimming removed 1 base at V and 14 bases at J, with 11 bases between. Per germline, CDR1 SEHNR and CDR2 FQNEAQ (reference sequence). The CDR3 DNA follows: TGTGCCAGCAGCTTAGGAGGGCCTCCTACCTTC. Protein: CASSLGGPPTF.

The V gene is TRBV5-1, the J gene TRBJ1-1; 10 bases are a match to TRBD1. CDR3 size: 14 residues. The V segment lost 6 bases and the J segment 5 bases; nucleotides outside the gene matches: 7. Looked up from germline, CDR1 is SGHRS and CDR2 is YFSETQ. DNA for the CDR3: TGCGCCAGCAACGGACAGGGGGTAAAGACTGAAGCTTTCTTT. Residues: CASNGQGVKTEAFF.

The J gene is TRBJ1-2, the V gene TRBV6-2 or TRBV6-3; D perhaps matches TRBD1 (5 bases). The CDR3 contains 13 residues. Germline CDR1 reads MNHEY; CDR2 reads SVGEGT. Trimming cost V 2 bases and J 8 bases, with 12 bases left between them. In DNA, the CDR3 is TGTGCCAGCAGTTACGAGGTGGGGCGCGGCTACACCTTC. Its protein is CASSYEVGRGYTF.

The rearrangement links TRBV2 to TRBJ1-4; no clear D gene. The V gene lost 6 bases and the J gene lost 7 bases, with 12 bases spanning the gap. CDR1 is SNHLY, CDR2 FYNNEI, per germline. This CDR3 spans 13 amino acids. The CDR3 spells CASRNREGEKLFF. The CDR3 DNA reads TGTGCCAGCAGAAACCGGGAAGGTGAAAAACTGTTTTTT.

J is TRBJ1-6 and V is TRBV9; TRBD1 might be the D (5 bases). The V gene lost 3 bases and the J gene lost 7 bases, with 8 bases spanning the gap. Germline-derived CDR1 and CDR2 are SGDLS and YYNGEE. CDR3 length: 13 residues. The CDR3 DNA sequence: TGTGCCAGCAGCGCCAAGGGGAATTCACCCCTCCACTTT. This codes for CASSAKGNSPLHF.

This clone was observed once. The rearrangement links TRBV6-4 to TRBJ2-1; TRBD2 might be the D (7 bases). Trimming pared 6 bases from V and 0 bases from J, leaving 21 bases between. Germline V lookup: CDR1 MRHNA, CDR2 SNTAGT. The CDR3 sequence is 18 residues long. The CDR3 sequence: CASSPEGGVPRSYNEQFF. CDR3 DNA sequence: TGTGCCAGCAGCCCGGAGGGGGGGGTACCTCGCTCCTACAATGAGCAGTTCTTC.

Only one count was recorded for this clone. This chain links TRBV19 with TRBJ2-2; 9 positions agree with TRBD1. V lost 10 bases, J lost 4 bases, and 16 bases stayed unmatched. The CDR3 has 17 amino acids. Per the germline V gene, CDR1 is LNHDA and CDR2 is SQIVND (reference sequence). Here the CDR3 DNA reads TGTGCCACCCAGAGCTTCTCGGGACAGGGCGGCACCGGGGAGCTGTTTTTT. As protein: CATQSFSGQGGTGELFF. The full variable domain, completed using reference TRBV19 and TRBJ2-2, is DGGITQSPKYLFRKEGQNVTLSCEQNLNHDAMYWYRQDPGQGLRLIYYSQIVNDFQKGDIAEGYSVSREKKESFPLTVTSAQKNPTAFYLCATQSFSGQGGTGELFFGEGSRLTVL.

This chain joins TRBV5-6 and TRBJ1-1; 9 nucleotides line up with TRBD1. Unmatched junction bases numbered 10, after V lost 6 bases and J lost 1 base. Germline values: CDR1 SGHDT, CDR2 YYEEEE. The CDR3 has 16 amino acids. CDR3 in amino acids: CASTTQPGQGNTEAFF. The DNA for the CDR3 is TGTGCCAGCACTACCCAACCGGGACAGGGGAACACTGAAGCTTTCTTT.

V gene TRBV9 combines with J gene TRBJ2-3; D ambiguous. CDR3 length: 15 residues. V was trimmed by 0 bases and J by 2 bases, leaving 10 bases between them. Germline values: CDR1 SGDLS, CDR2 YYNGEE. The CDR3 sequence is CASSVGPQYTDTQYF. The CDR3 nucleotides read TGTGCCAGCAGCGTAGGTCCTCAGTACACAGATACGCAGTATTTT.

This clone has a handful of counts. The chain is built from TRBV5-1 and TRBJ2-1; possible D gene TRBD2, 5 bases. CDR1 and CDR2 from the germline V gene are SGHRS and YFSETQ. Trimming cost V 3 bases and J 4 bases, with 17 bases left between them. The CDR3 totals 16 residues. CDR3 in amino acids: CASSSGAVNQYNEQFF. CDR3 DNA sequence: TGCGCCAGCAGCTCTGGAGCGGTCAACCAATACAATGAGCAGTTCTTC. The full variable domain, with the rest looked up from reference TRBV5-1 and TRBJ2-1, is KAGVTQTPRYLIKTRGQQVTLSCSPISGHRSVSWYQQTPGQGLQFLFEYFSETQRNKGNFPGRFSGRQFSNSRSEMNVSTLELGDSALYLCASSSGAVNQYNEQFFGPGTRLTVL.

Remarks on this clone: The sample holds other DNA sequences that translate to the same CDR3. CDR3 DNA: TGCGCCAGCAGGTGGGGACAGGGGGCAGATGGCTACACCTTC. Its protein is CASRWGQGADGYTF. The J gene is TRBJ1-2, the V gene TRBV5-1; 12 bases map to TRBD1. Germline CDR1 SGHRS, CDR2 YFSETQ. The CDR3 has 14 amino acids. V trimming: 5 bases; J trimming: 6 bases; junction bases outside the gene matches: 5. Full variable domain (rest looked up from reference TRBV5-1 and TRBJ1-2): KAGVTQTPRYLIKTRGQQVTLSCSPISGHRSVSWYQQTPGQGLQFLFEYFSETQRNKGNFPGRFSGRQFSNSRSEMNVSTLELGDSALYLCASRWGQGADGYTFGSGTRLTVV.

The chain is built from TRBV24-1 and TRBJ2-2; D is tentatively TRBD1 or TRBD2 (5 bases each). Trimming shortened V by 7 bases and J by 3 bases, and 14 bases separated the two germline ends. Germline assignment: CDR1 KGHDR and CDR2 SFDVKD. The CDR3 sequence is 15 residues long. CDR3 coding DNA: TGTGCCACCAGCGCGAGGGCAGGGTACACCGGGGAGCTGTTTTTT. It is translated as CATSARAGYTGELFF.

The rearrangement joins TRBV28 to TRBJ2-1, with unresolved D. The CDR3 is 11 residues long. The ends were cut back, 0 bases at V and 8 bases at J, with 2 bases in the middle. The germline gives CDR1 MDHEN, CDR2 SYDVKM. CDR3 coding DNA: TGTGCCAGCAGTTTATGGTATGAGCAGTTCTTC. This translates into CASSLWYEQFF.

The rearrangement joins TRBV19 to TRBJ1-1, with 7 bases fitting TRBD1. The germline gives CDR1 LNHDA, CDR2 SQIVND (reference sequence). The CDR3 extends over 15 amino acids. The J segment lost 1 base and the V segment lost 3 bases, leaving 5 bases of the junction unmatched. The CDR3 region is CASSISGQRNTEAFF. CDR3 nucleotides: TGTGCCAGTAGTATCTCGGGACAGAGGAACACTGAAGCTTTCTTT.

The chain uses TRBV9 and TRBJ2-1; tentative D call: TRBD2 (6 bases). This CDR3 has 17 amino acids. Germline V gene sequence: CDR1 SGDLS, CDR2 YYNGEE. V dropped 4 bases and J dropped 0 bases, with 17 bases sitting between them. The CDR3 region is CASSPSISGSSYNEQFF. The CDR3 region has the DNA TGTGCCAGCAGCCCGTCAATTAGCGGCAGCTCCTACAATGAGCAGTTCTTC.

The CDR3 region has the DNA TGTGCCAGCAGCACACCTAAAGGTTCGGGTTCGTATGCTGAAGCTTTCTTT. Its protein product is CASSTPKGSGSYAEAFF. The chain has TRBV9 and TRBJ1-1; no definite D call. The CDR3 is 17 residues long. The V end lost 4 bases, the J end lost 6 bases, and 25 bases lay between the germline ends. Germline V CDR1 and CDR2: SGDLS, YYNGEE.

The chain joins TRBV19 to TRBJ2-3, with D possibly matching TRBD2 (7 bases). This CDR3 region has 13 residues. The ends were cut back, 8 bases at V and 8 bases at J, with 17 bases in the middle. CDR1 LNHDA and CDR2 SQIVND come from the germline V gene (reference sequence). The CDR3 spells CASSQGREGTQYF. The DNA of the CDR3 is TGTGCCAGTTCGCAGGGGAGGGAAGGTACGCAGTATTTT.

CDR3 amino acids: CASRRQDSVGELFF. The CDR3 DNA reads as TGTGCCAGCAGACGACAGGATTCCGTAGGGGAGCTGTTTTTT. The gene calls are TRBV9 and TRBJ2-2, with D perhaps TRBD1 (6 bases). Trimming removed 5 bases from V and 8 bases from J, with 16 bases in between. Per the germline V gene, CDR1 is SGDLS and CDR2 is YYNGEE. The CDR3 has 14 amino acids.